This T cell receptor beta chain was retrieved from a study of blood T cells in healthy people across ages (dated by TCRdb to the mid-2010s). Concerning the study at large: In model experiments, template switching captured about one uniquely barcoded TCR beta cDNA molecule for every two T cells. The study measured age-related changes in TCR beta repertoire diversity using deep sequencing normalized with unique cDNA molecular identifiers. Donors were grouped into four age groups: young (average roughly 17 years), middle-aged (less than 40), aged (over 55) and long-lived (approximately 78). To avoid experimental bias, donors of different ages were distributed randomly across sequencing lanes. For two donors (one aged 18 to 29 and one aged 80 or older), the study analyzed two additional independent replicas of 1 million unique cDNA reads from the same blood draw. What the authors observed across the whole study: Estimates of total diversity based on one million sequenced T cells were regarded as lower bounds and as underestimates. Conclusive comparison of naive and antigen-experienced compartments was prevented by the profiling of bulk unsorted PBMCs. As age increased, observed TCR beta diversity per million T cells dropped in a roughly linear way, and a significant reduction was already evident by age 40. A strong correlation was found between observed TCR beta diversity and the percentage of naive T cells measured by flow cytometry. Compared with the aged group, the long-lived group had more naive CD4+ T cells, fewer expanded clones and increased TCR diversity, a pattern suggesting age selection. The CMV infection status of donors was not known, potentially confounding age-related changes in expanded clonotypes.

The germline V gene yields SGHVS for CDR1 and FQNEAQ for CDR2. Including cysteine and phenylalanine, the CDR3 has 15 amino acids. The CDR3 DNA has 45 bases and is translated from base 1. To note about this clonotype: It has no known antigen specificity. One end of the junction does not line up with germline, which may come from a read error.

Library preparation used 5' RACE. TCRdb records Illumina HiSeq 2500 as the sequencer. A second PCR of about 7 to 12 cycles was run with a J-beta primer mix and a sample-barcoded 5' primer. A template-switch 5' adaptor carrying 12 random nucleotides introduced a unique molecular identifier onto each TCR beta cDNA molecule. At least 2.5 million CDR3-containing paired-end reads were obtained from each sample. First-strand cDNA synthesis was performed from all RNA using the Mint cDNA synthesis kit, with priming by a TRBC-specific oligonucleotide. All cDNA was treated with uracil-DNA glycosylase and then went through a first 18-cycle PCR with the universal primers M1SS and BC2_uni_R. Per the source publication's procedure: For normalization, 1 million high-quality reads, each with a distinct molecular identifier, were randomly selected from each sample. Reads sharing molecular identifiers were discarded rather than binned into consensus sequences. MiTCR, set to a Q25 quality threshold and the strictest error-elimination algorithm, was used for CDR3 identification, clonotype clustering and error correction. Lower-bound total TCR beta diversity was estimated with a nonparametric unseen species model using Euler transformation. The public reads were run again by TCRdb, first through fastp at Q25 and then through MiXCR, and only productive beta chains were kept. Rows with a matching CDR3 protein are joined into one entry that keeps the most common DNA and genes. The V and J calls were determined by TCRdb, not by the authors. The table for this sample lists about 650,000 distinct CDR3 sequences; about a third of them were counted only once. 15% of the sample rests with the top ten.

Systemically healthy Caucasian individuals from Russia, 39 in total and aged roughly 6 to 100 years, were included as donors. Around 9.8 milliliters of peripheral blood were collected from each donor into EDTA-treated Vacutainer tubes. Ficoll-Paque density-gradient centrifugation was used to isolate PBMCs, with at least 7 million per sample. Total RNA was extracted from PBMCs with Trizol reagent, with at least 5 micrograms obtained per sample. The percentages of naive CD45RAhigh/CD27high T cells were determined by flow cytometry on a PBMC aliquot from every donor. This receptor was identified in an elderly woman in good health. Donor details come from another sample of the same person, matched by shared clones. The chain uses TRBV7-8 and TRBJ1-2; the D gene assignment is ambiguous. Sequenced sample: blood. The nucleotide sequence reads TGTGCCGGCAGCCCTGAACGGGGTGCAAACTATGGCTACACCTTC. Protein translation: CAGSPERGANYGYTF.